This T cell receptor (beta chain) appears in the sequencing data of a study of OX40 agonist ivuxolimab in advanced cancers. Study information: At doses from 0.01 to 10 mg/kg, patients were given intravenous ivuxolimab every 2 weeks. The study reported partial responses in three patients: one hepatocellular carcinoma, two cutaneous melanoma.

The count of this clone is one. Clones were sequenced by immunoSEQ multiplex PCR, and TCRdb holds only the in-frame ones, with some missing. In the table there are fewer than 80,000 clones, 88% of which are singletons. The CDR3 is made up of 14 amino acids. Between the trimmed V and J ends, which lost 6 bases and 6 bases, there was a span of 12 bases. Germline lookup yields CDR1 MNHEY and CDR2 SVGAGI. Specimen: CD4+ or CD8+ T cells sorted from blood, collected in a trial of the OX40 agonist ivuxolimab. The chain uses TRBV6-5 and TRBJ1-6; tentative D call: TRBD1 (5 bases). This TCR was recovered from an adult with an advanced solid tumor such as melanoma, head and neck, liver or kidney cancer. This CDR3 reads CASRAGTFNSPLHF. Written as DNA, the CDR3 is TGTGCCAGCAGGGCCGGGACCTTTAATTCACCCCTCCACTTT.